The sequence of this T cell receptor (beta chain) was determined in a study of blood T cell repertoires in COVID-19. The wider study: PBMCs, B-cell-depleted T cells, or T cells were the source of the cDNA or gDNA that made up the material.

Method: immunoSEQ multiplex PCR; TCRdb's copy keeps in-frame clones and lacks some. The data show around 210,000 clones, approximately 80% seen once. Enrolment of Seattle patients took place during active infection, and they were followed longitudinally. CDR1 and CDR2 from the germline V gene are SGHTA and FQGNSA. The CDR3 is made up of 15 amino acids. The ends were cut back, 1 base at V and 0 bases at J, with 10 bases in the middle. This receptor was obtained from a man aged 60-69 years with COVID-19, enrolled during active disease. Sequencing used peripheral blood. This chain uses TRBV7-2 with TRBJ2-7; D call uncertain. The CDR3 DNA sequence: TGTGCCAGCAGCTTAGATAGCTCCAGCTCCTACGAGCAGTACTTC. As protein: CASSLDSSSSYEQYF.